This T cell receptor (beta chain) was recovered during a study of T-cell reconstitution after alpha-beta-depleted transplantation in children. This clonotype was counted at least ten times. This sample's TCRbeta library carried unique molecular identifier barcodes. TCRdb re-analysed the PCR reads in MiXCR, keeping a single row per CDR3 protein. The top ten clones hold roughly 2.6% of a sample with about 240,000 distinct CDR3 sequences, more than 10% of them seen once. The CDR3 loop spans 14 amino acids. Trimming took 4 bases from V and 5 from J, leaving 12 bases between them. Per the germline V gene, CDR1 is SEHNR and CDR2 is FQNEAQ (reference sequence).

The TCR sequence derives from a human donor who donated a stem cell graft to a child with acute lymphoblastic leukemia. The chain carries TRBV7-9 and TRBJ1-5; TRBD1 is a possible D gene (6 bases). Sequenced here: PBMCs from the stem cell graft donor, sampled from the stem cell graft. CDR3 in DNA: TGTGCCAGCAGCTCTAGAGGGGGAGATCAGCCCCAGCATTTT. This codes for CASSSRGGDQPQHF.